Given below is one T cell receptor beta chain in context. Its antigen is not known. Autoimmune disease history or systemic immunosuppression barred patients. The record originates from a study of OX40 agonist ivuxolimab in advanced cancers. Across the whole study: Patients took ivuxolimab, an agonistic anti-OX40 (CD134) antibody. The study, taken as a whole, reports: Clonal expansion was seen in CD4+ and CD8+ blood T cells by week 6 at 0.1 to 3.0 mg/kg.

The CDR3 has 16 residues. CDR1 and CDR2 from the germline V gene are PRHDT and FYEKMQ (reference sequence). After removal of 2 bases from V and 5 bases from J, the junction contained 8 bases not matched to a gene. Using immunoSEQ multiplex PCR, the repertoire was profiled, and TCRdb retains in-frame clones only, with some absent. In the table there are under 25,000 clones, roughly 78% of which are singletons. The sequence was obtained from an adult with an advanced solid tumor such as melanoma, head and neck, liver or kidney cancer. The V call is TRBV13, the J call TRBJ2-7; 11 positions match TRBD1. The sequences come from CD4+ or CD8+ T cells sorted from blood, collected in a trial of the OX40 agonist ivuxolimab. The CDR3 nucleotides are TGTGCCAGCAGCTTACTAGGGGGACAGGGGGGGCACGAGCAGTACTTC. Protein sequence: CASSLLGGQGGHEQYF.